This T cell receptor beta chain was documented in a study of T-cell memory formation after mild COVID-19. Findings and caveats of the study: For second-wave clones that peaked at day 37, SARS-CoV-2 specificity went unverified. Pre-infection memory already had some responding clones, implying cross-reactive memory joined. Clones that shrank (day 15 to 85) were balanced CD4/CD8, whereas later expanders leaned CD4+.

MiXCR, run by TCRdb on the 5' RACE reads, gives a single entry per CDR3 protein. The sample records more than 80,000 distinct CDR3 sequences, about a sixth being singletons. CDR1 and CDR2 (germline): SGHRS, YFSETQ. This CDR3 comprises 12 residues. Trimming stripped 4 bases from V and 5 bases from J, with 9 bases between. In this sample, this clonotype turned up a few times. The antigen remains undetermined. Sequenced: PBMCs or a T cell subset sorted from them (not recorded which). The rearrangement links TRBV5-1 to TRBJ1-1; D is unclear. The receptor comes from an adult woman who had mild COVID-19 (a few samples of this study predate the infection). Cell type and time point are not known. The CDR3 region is CASSQVGTEAFF. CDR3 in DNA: TGCGCCAGCAGCCAGGTGGGAACTGAAGCTTTCTTT.